This TCR beta chain was profiled in a study of OX40 agonist ivuxolimab in advanced cancers. This clone was found once. Clones were read by immunoSEQ multiplex PCR, and TCRdb kept only the in-frame ones, dropping some. The sample consists of about 66,000 clones, roughly nine tenths of them appearing once. Sequences were derived from CD4+ or CD8+ T cells sorted from blood, sampled in a trial of the OX40 agonist ivuxolimab. The TCR was taken from an adult with an advanced solid tumor such as melanoma, head and neck, liver or kidney cancer.

The CDR3 coding sequence is TGTGCCTGGGGCGGCTCCTATAATTCACCCCTCCACTTT. It codes for CAWGGSYNSPLHF. The rearrangement links TRBV30 to TRBJ1-6; D is ambiguous. CDR3 length: 13 amino acids. The V end lost 5 bases, the J end lost 0 bases, and 5 bases lay between the germline ends. The germline V gene encodes CDR1 GTSNPN and CDR2 SVGIG (reference sequence).